A selection of T cell receptor beta chains follows, all from one sample in a study of T cells in localized non-small cell lung cancer. Produced via immunoSEQ multiplex PCR; TCRdb's table is partial and in-frame only. Here the sample spans 40,000 to 50,000 clones, 70% to 90% being singletons. Here the sequenced sample was peripheral blood, taken before any cancer treatment. These receptors were taken from a woman aged 18 to 55 with stage III lung adenocarcinoma. CDR3s include the opening cysteine and the closing phenylalanine or tryptophan. The D gene is left open where the match is weak. Clone size is given for some rows only: seen once, a few or many times, or a class if the clone is expanded.

clone_size	j_call	v_call	d_call	cdr3_nt	cdr3_aa
.	TRBJ1-3	TRBV30	.	TGTGCCTGGAGTCGAACGGGGGGTGGAAACACCATATATTTT	CAWSRTGGGNTIYF
.	TRBJ1-1	TRBV19	.	TGTGCCAGTAGTATTCGCAGGGAAAGAATGAACACTGAAGCTTTCTTT	CASSIRRERMNTEAFF
.	TRBJ2-3	TRBV6-1	.	TGTGCCAGCAGTAGGACTCGCACAGATACGCAGTATTTT	CASSRTRTDTQYF
.	TRBJ1-2	TRBV5-1	TRBD1	TGCGCCAGCAGCCCGGAGGGACAGTCCTATGGCTACACCTTC	CASSPEGQSYGYTF
.	TRBJ1-2	TRBV6-5	.	TGTGCCAGCAGCCGCGAGGGCGCCACCTATGGCTACACCTTC	CASSREGATYGYTF
.	TRBJ2-5	TRBV2	TRBD1	TGTGCCAGCAAGATTCTCAGGACAGGGGCAGAGACCCAGTACTTC	CASKILRTGAETQYF
.	TRBJ1-6	TRBV6-5	.	TGTGCCAGCAGTTGGGAGGGGGTAAATTCACCCCTCCACTTT	CASSWEGVNSPLHF
.	TRBJ1-2	TRBV30	.	TGTGCCTGGAGCTGGGGGACGGAGCCACACTATGGCTACACCTTC	CAWSWGTEPHYGYTF
.	TRBJ2-1	TRBV21-1	.	TGTGCCAGCGGGCACCGGATACGGGACAGGGGCAATGAGCAGTTCTTC	CASGHRIRDRGNEQFF
.	TRBJ2-3	TRBV7-6	.	TGTGCCAGCAGTCCTAGTGGGGGCACGGGGACGCAGTATTTT	CASSPSGGTGTQYF
.	TRBJ1-6	TRBV5-1	TRBD1	TGCGCCAGCAGTCAGGACAGGGGCTCCTATAATTCACCCCTCCACTTT	CASSQDRGSYNSPLHF
.	TRBJ1-2	TRBV30	TRBD1	TGTGCCTGGATAGCAGGGGGGAACTATGGCTACACCTTC	CAWIAGGNYGYTF
.	TRBJ2-3	TRBV7-3	.	TGTGCCAGCAGCTTAAACGCGGGGATAGATACGCAGTATTTT	CASSLNAGIDTQYF
.	TRBJ2-6	TRBV6-5	.	TGTGCCAGCAGCTCTAGGGCGGCCAACGTCCTGACTTTC	CASSSRAANVLTF
.	TRBJ1-1	TRBV5-6	TRBD1	TGTGCCAGCAGCTTACCCTCGGGACAGGGGGTGGTAGCTTTCTTT	CASSLPSGQGVVAFF
.	TRBJ2-7	TRBV4-2	.	TGTGCCAGCAGCCAAGACCCAAGTTCCTACGAGCAGTACTTC	CASSQDPSSYEQYF
few	TRBJ1-2	TRBV11-3	.	TGTGCCAGCAGCGAAAACCCAAAAGAAACTAACTATGGCTACACCTTC	CASSENPKETNYGYTF
.	TRBJ1-4	TRBV11-2	.	TGTGCCAGCAGCTTAGAGAGGGGGGTAAGGGAAAAACTGTTTTTT	CASSLERGVREKLFF
.	TRBJ1-4	TRBV19	TRBD1	TGTGCCAGTAGTTCATCAGGGGGCCTCCGGACTAAAAAACTGTTTTTT	CASSSSGGLRTKKLFF
.	TRBJ2-6	TRBV4-1	.	TGCGCCAGCAGCCCCGGGGGCTCTGGGGCCAACGTCCTGACTTTC	CASSPGGSGANVLTF
.	TRBJ1-6	TRBV6-5	TRBD1	TGTGCCAGCAGACAACCCGACAGGGGCAATTCACCCCTCCACTTT	CASRQPDRGNSPLHF
.	TRBJ2-1	TRBV29-1	.	TGCAGCGTTAGTACAGGGCGAGGTGAGCAGTTCTTC	CSVSTGRGEQFF
.	TRBJ2-7	TRBV19	.	TGTGCCAGTAGTAGTACCGGGACATACTCCTACGAGCAGTACTTC	CASSSTGTYSYEQYF
.	TRBJ1-1	TRBV11-2	.	TGTGCCAGCAGCTTAGTATTAGGTGAAGCTTTCTTT	CASSLVLGEAFF
.	TRBJ2-1	TRBV9	.	TGTGCCAGCGACCCCCTTTCGGGAAATGAGCAGTTCTTC	CASDPLSGNEQFF
.	TRBJ1-3	TRBV5-1	.	TGCGCCAGCAGAGGTTTCTCTGGAAACACCATATATTTT	CASRGFSGNTIYF
once	TRBJ2-1	TRBV11-3	.	TGTGCCAGCAGCTTTTCCAGAAGCTCCTACAATGAGCAGTTCTTC	CASSFSRSSYNEQFF
.	TRBJ1-5	TRBV6-6	.	TGTGCCAGCCGAGAGGGGGGCGGTCAGCCCCAGCATTTT	CASREGGGQPQHF
.	TRBJ2-1	TRBV6-1	TRBD2	TGTGCCAGCAGTGTAGCTAGCGGAGTCAATGAGCAGTTCTTC	CASSVASGVNEQFF